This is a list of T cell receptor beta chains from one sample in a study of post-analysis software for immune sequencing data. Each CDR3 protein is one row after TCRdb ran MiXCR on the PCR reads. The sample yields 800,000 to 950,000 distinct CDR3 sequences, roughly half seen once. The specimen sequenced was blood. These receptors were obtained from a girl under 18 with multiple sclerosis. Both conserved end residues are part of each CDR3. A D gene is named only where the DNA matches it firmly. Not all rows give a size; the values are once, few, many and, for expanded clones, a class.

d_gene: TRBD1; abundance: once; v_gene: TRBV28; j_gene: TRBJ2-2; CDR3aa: CASSPGGMGTGELFF; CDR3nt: TGTGCCAGCAGCCCAGGGGGTATGGGAACCGGGGAGCTGTTTTTT
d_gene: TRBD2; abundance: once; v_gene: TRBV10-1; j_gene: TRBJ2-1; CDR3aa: CASERTGGFPGDEQFF; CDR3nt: TGCGCCAGCGAACGAACGGGAGGGTTTCCCGGGGATGAGCAGTTCTTC
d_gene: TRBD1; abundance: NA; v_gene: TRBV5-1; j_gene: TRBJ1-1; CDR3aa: CASSLARQGAGNTEAFF; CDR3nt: TGCGCCAGCAGCTTGGCGCGACAGGGGGCTGGGAACACTGAAGCTTTCTTT
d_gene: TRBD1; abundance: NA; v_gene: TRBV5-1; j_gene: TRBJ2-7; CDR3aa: CASSLTGTGSPLYEQYF; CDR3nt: TGCGCCAGCAGCTTAACCGGGACAGGCTCCCCTCTCTACGAGCAGTACTTC
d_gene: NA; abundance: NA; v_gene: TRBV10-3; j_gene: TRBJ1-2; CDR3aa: CAISVETVAAGYTF; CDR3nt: TGTGCCATCAGTGTTGAGACAGTTGCCGCTGGCTACACCTTC
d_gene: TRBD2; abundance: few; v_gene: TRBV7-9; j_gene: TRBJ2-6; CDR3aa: CASSLSTGTRANVLTF; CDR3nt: TGTGCCAGCAGCTTAAGTACTGGGACTAGGGCCAACGTCCTGACTTTC
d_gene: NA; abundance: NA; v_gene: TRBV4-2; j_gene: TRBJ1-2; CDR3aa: CASSQDRDRYNQDGYTF; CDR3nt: TGTGCCAGCAGCCAAGACAGGGACCGATACAATCAGGATGGCTACACCTTC
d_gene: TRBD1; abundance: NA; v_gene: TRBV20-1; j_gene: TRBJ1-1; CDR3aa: CSAPLTGENTEAFF; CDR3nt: TGCAGTGCTCCTCTGACAGGGGAGAACACTGAAGCTTTCTTT
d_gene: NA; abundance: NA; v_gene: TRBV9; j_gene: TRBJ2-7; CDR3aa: CASSSRRDEQYF; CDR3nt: TGTGCCAGCAGCTCGCGACGGGACGAGCAGTACTTC
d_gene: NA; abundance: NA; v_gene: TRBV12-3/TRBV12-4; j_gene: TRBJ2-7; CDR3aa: CASSQSTVGEQYF; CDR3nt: TGTGCCAGCAGCCAATCGACTGTGGGCGAGCAGTACTTC
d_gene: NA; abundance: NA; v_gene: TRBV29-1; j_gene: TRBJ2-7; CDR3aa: CSVGIGCHEQYF; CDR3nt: TGCAGCGTTGGGATAGGGTGTCACGAGCAGTACTTC
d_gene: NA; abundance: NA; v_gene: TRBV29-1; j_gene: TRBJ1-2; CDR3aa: CSALVAGPNYGYTF; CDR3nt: TGCAGCGCCCTGGTGGCGGGACCTAACTATGGCTACACCTTC
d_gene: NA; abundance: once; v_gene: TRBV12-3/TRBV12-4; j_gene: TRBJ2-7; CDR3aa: CASSGGRLGYEQYF; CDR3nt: TGTGCCAGCAGTGGGGGTCGGTTGGGCTACGAGCAGTACTTC
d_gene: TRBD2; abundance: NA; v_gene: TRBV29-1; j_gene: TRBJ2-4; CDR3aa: CSVEDRLAGGNLAKNIQYF; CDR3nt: TGCAGCGTTGAAGATCGACTAGCGGGAGGCAACTTAGCCAAAAACATTCAGTACTTC
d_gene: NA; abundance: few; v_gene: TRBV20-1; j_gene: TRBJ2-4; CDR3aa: CSARRGLAKNIQYF; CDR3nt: TGCAGTGCTAGAAGGGGTTTAGCCAAAAACATTCAGTACTTC
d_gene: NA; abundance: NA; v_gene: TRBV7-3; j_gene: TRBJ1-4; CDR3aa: CASSRRAGEKLFF; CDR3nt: TGTGCCAGCAGCCGAAGGGCAGGAGAAAAACTGTTTTTT
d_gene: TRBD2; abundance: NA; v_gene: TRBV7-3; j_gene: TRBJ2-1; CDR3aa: CASSLGGLAGASYNEQFF; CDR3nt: TGTGCCAGCAGCTTAGGAGGGCTAGCGGGGGCCTCGTACAATGAGCAGTTCTTC
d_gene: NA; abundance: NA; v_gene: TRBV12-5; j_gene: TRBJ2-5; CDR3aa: CASGLPPGFQETQYF; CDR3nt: TGTGCTAGTGGTTTGCCTCCAGGTTTCCAAGAGACCCAGTACTTC
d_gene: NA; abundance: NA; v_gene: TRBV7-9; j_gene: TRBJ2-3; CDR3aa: CASSSLLDAGIADTQYF; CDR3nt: TGTGCCAGCAGCTCCCTTCTTGACGCGGGGATTGCAGATACGCAGTATTTT
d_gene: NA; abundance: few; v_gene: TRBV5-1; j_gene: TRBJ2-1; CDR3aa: CDSSFRTGPYNEQFF; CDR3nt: TGCGACAGCAGCTTCCGTACGGGGCCTTACAATGAGCAGTTCTTC
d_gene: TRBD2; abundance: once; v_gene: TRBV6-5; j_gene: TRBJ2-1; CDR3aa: CASSPARLAGGNEQFF; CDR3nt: TGTGCCAGCAGCCCAGCCCGACTAGCGGGAGGCAATGAGCAGTTCTTC
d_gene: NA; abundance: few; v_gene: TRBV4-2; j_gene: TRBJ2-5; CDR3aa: CASSQAGQPQETQYF; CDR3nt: TGTGCCAGCAGCCAAGCGGGACAACCGCAAGAGACCCAGTACTTC
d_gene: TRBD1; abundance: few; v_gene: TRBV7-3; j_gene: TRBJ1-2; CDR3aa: CASSSPGTGRGYTF; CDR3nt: TGTGCCAGCAGCTCCCCCGGGACAGGTCGTGGCTACACCTTC
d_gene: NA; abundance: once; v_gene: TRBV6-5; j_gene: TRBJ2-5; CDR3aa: CASNKRNTLRETQYF; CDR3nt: TGTGCCAGCAATAAGAGGAATACACTGAGAGAGACCCAGTACTTC
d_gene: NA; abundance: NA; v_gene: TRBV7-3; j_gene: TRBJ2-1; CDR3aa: CASTRGGSLDNEQFF; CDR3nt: TGTGCCAGTACAAGAGGGGGGAGTCTGGACAATGAGCAGTTCTTC
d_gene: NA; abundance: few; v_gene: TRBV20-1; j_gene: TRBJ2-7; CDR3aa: CSAPRVGPQASEQYF; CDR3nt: TGCAGTGCCCCAAGAGTCGGGCCCCAAGCCTCCGAGCAGTACTTC
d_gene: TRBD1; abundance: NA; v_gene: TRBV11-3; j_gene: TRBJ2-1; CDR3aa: CASSLRQGYEQFF; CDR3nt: TGTGCCAGCAGCTTACGACAGGGGTATGAGCAGTTCTTC
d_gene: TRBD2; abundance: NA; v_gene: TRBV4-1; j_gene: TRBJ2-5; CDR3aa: CASSQDGGLAGNRTLQETQYF; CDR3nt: TGCGCCAGCAGCCAAGATGGAGGACTAGCGGGTAACCGGACACTTCAAGAGACCCAGTACTTC
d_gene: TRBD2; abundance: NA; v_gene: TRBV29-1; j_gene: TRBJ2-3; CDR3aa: CSGSRRASGRARTDTQYF; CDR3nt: TGCAGCGGATCCCGCAGGGCTAGCGGGAGGGCCAGGACAGATACGCAGTATTTT
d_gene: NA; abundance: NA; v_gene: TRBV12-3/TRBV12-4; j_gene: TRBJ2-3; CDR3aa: CASSFRSGSIRDTQYF; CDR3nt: TGTGCCAGCAGTTTCCGCAGCGGATCTATACGGGATACGCAGTATTTT
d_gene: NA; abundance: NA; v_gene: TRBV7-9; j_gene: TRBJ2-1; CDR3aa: CASSSIGRVPYEQFF; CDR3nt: TGTGCCAGCAGCTCAATCGGACGGGTGCCCTACGAGCAGTTCTTC
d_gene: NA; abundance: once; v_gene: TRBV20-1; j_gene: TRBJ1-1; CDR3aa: CSASPKRTQGVQNPTEAFF; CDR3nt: TGCAGTGCTAGTCCCAAACGGACACAGGGAGTTCAAAACCCCACTGAAGCTTTCTTT
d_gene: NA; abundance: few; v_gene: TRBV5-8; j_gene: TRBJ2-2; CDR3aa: CASSFWDGSGELFF; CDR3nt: TGTGCCAGCAGCTTCTGGGACGGTTCCGGGGAGCTGTTTTTT
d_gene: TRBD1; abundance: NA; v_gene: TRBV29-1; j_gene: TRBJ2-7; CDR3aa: CSVDLGQGHEQYF; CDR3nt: TGCAGCGTTGACCTTGGACAGGGCCACGAGCAGTACTTC
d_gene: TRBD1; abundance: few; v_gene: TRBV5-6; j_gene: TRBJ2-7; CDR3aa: CASSFGQENYEQYF; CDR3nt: TGTGCCAGCAGCTTTGGACAGGAGAATTACGAGCAGTACTTC
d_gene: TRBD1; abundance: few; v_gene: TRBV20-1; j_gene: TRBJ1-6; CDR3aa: CSAGTGSSPLHF; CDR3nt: TGCAGTGCTGGGACAGGGAGTTCACCCCTCCACTTT
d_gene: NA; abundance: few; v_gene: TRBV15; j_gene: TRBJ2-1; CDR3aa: CATSSVNHEQFF; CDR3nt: TGTGCCACCAGCAGCGTCAACCATGAGCAGTTCTTC
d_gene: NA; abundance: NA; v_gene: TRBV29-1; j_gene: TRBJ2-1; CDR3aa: CSVPRGRGNEQFF; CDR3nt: TGCAGCGTACCACGTGGGCGCGGGAATGAGCAGTTCTTC
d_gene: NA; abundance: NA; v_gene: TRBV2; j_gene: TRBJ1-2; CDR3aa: CASSEAPGSYGYTF; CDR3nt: TGTGCCAGCAGTGAAGCCCCAGGGTCGTATGGCTACACCTTC
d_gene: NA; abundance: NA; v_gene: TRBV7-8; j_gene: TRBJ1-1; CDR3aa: CASSLRSGRNMNTEAFF; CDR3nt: TGTGCCAGCAGCTTAAGGTCCGGCCGTAACATGAACACTGAAGCTTTCTTT
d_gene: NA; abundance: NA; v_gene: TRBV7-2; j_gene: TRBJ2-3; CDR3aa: CASSLSRGLAPTQYF; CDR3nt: TGTGCCAGCAGCTTAAGTCGGGGCCTTGCCCCTACGCAGTATTTT
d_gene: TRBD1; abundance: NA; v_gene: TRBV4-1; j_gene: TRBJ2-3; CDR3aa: CASSQAGQGPLDTQYF; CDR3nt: TGCGCCAGCAGCCAGGCGGGACAGGGGCCTCTGGATACGCAGTATTTT
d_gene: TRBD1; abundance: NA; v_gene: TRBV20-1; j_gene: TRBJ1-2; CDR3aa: CSARVGTGPHGYTF; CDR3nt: TGCAGTGCTAGGGTTGGGACAGGGCCCCATGGCTACACCTTC
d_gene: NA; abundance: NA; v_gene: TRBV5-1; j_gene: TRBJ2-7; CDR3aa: CASSLAAQIPFPYEQYF; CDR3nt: TGCGCCAGCAGCTTGGCAGCCCAAATACCCTTCCCCTACGAGCAGTACTTC
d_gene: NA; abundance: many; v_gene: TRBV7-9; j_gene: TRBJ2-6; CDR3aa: CASSRDPSGANVLTF; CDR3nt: TGTGCCAGCAGCCGGGACCCCTCTGGGGCCAACGTCCTGACTTTC
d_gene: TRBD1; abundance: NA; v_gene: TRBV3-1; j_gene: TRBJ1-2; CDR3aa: CASSQDPGRGHGYTF; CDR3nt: TGTGCCAGCAGCCAAGACCCCGGCAGGGGGCATGGCTACACCTTC
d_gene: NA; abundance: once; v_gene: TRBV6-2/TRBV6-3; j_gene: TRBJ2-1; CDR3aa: CASGPGGGGEQFF; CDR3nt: TGTGCCAGTGGGCCCGGGGGAGGAGGTGAGCAGTTCTTC
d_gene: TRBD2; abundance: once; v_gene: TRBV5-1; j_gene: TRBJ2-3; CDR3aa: CASSLPASGPEDTQYF; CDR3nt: TGCGCCAGCAGCTTGCCGGCTAGCGGTCCCGAAGATACGCAGTATTTT
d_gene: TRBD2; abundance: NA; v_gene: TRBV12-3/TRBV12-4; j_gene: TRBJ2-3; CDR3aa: CASSPVAGGSTDTQYF; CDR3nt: TGTGCCAGCAGCCCCGTTGCGGGGGGTAGCACAGATACGCAGTATTTT
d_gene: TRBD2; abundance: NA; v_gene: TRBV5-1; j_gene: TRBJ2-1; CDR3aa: CASSLVGIAGLKEQFF; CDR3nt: TGCGCCAGCAGCTTGGTTGGTATAGCGGGGTTAAAAGAGCAGTTCTTC
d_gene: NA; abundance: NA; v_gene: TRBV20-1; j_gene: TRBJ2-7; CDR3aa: CSARSWTYEQYF; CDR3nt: TGCAGTGCTAGGAGCTGGACCTACGAGCAGTACTTC
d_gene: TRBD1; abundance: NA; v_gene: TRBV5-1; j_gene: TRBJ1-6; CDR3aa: CASSSRDRSSYNSPLHF; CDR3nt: TGCGCCAGCAGCTCCCGGGACAGGAGCTCCTATAATTCACCCCTCCACTTT
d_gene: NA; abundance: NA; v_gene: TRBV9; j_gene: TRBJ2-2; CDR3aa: CASSEHPNTGELFF; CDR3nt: TGTGCCAGCAGCGAGCACCCGAACACCGGGGAGCTGTTTTTT
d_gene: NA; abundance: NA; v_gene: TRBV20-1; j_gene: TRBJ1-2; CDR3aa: CSASPGRRNGYTF; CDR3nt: TGCAGTGCTAGTCCCGGGAGGAGAAATGGCTACACCTTC
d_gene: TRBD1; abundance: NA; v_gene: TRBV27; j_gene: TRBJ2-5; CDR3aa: CASTFRKGQGQETQYF; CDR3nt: TGTGCCAGCACTTTTCGAAAGGGACAGGGACAAGAGACCCAGTACTTC
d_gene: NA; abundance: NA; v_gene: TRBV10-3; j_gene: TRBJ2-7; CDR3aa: CAISESGPYEQYF; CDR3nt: TGTGCCATCAGTGAGTCGGGGCCCTACGAGCAGTACTTC
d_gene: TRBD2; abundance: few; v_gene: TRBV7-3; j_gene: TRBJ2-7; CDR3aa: CASSPKRETYEQYF; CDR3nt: TGTGCCAGCAGCCCCAAGCGGGAGACCTACGAGCAGTACTTC
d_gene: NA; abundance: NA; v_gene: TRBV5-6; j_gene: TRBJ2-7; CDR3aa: CASRFGTATPYEQYF; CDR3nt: TGTGCCAGCAGGTTTGGGACTGCTACTCCCTACGAGCAGTACTTC
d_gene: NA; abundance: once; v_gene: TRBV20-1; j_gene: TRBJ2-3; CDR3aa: CSVMGQRADTQYF; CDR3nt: TGCAGTGTTATGGGGCAAAGGGCAGATACGCAGTATTTT
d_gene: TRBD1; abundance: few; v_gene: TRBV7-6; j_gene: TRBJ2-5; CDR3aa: CASSHRGSWETQYF; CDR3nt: TGTGCCAGCTCACACAGGGGGAGCTGGGAGACCCAGTACTTC